This TCR beta chain is from a study of blood T cell repertoires in COVID-19. Whole-study context: Samples representing acute and convalescent COVID-19 were sourced from the United States, Italy and Spain.

This CDR3 region has 18 residues. Losses at the gene ends were 8 bases for V and 0 bases for J; bases not matched to a gene: 11. Germline lookup yields CDR1 MDHEN and CDR2 SYDVKM. Clinical history as reported by participants underpinned cohort assignment. It was within 2 weeks before study entry that exposed participants met a COVID-19 case. Original handling: Cell counts per sample came from amplifying reference gene primers. The protocol was immunoSEQ multiplex PCR, while the TCRdb copy is restricted to in-frame clones and leaves out a portion. V and J calls and clone size come straight from that table; D and trimming were deduced from the DNA. The sample shows 200,000 to 250,000 clones, 83% of them seen only once.

This sequence originates from a woman aged 40 to 49 who had been exposed to COVID-19. This chain links TRBV28 with TRBJ1-4; TRBD1 aligns across 11 bases. Input material: PBMCs or T cells enriched from blood (not recorded which). This CDR3 reads CASGSPGQGVATNEKLFF. In DNA form, the CDR3 reads TGTGCCAGCGGGTCTCCGGGACAGGGGGTTGCAACTAATGAAAAACTGTTTTTT.